This T cell receptor (beta chain) came from a study of prognosis after radiotherapy for stage I lung cancer. Study background: Fourteen cases involved newly diagnosed primary stage I lung tumors, and roughly five involved oligometastatic NSCLC subsequent to surgical resection of the primary tumor. Enrolled patients (approximately 13 men, 5 to 7 women) had a median age of approximately 71 years and an age range of roughly 50 to 95 years. Study conclusions and caveats: Reduced Shannon entropy following stereotactic body radiation therapy was recorded in patients who developed distant metastases. Reports indicated that TRBV and TRBJ gene usage differed between patients with and without metastases, including differences in nine V and a couple of J genes after SBRT.

Germline CDR1 SGHTA, CDR2 FQGNSA. The CDR3 sequence is 15 residues long. V lost 4 bases and J lost 4, with 11 bases in between. Amplification of TCR beta CDR3 from genomic DNA used two-round multiplex PCR. Primers were specific to each TRBV and TRBJ gene in first-round PCR. From the multiplex PCR reads, TCRdb called clonotypes with MiXCR, one entry per CDR3 protein. The sample records 30,000 to 35,000 distinct CDR3 sequences, about half being singletons. Worth noting for this clonotype: What it recognizes is unknown.

Sample: PBMCs, taken before or after stereotactic body radiation therapy (not recorded which). The receptor was derived from a donor aged 50 or older with non-small cell lung cancer. V usage is TRBV7-2 and J usage is TRBJ1-6, with D hard to call. CDR3: CASSSGSLYNSPLHF. CDR3 nucleotide sequence: TGTGCCAGCAGCTCCGGCTCCCTTTATAATTCACCCCTCCACTTT.